This T cell receptor beta chain was sequenced during a study of metastatic and nonmetastatic thyroid tumors. Turning to the study itself: For malignant and benign thyroid patients, tumor or nodule tissue and blood were the sources whose repertoires were compared.

Treatment of any kind had been given to no patient before thyroid surgery. Broader study findings: The reported finding was significantly higher TCR beta diversity in malignant thyroid tumors relative to benign nodules, in blood and tumor.

This clone was seen ten or more times. The antigen is not known. Original data processing: What underpinned the distant-metastasis classifier for papillary thyroid cancer was the set of CDR3 differences across clinicopathological groups. TCRdb used MiXCR to call clones anew from the PCR reads. The V and J calls and clone size come from TCRdb's table, not from the authors' own analysis. The profile shows 45,000 or so clones, 3.5% to 5% of them singletons. Germline CDR1 is DFQATT and CDR2 is SNEGSKA (reference sequence). Trimming pared 1 base from V and 1 base from J, leaving 5 bases between. This CDR3 has 12 residues.

The clonotype comes from a female donor with papillary thyroid cancer or a benign thyroid nodule (not recorded which). Some clones in this sample may be carry-over from other donors' samples. The specimen sequenced was blood. The chain recombines TRBV20-1 with TRBJ2-7; D gene uncertain. The CDR3 spells CSARGPSYEQYF. In nucleotides, the CDR3 is TGCAGTGCTAGAGGCCCATCCTACGAGCAGTACTTC.